These T cell receptor beta chains were read from a single sample in a study of CD8 T cells in Susac syndrome. TCRdb re-called the immunoSEQ multiplex PCR reads through MiXCR, storing one row per CDR3 protein. Of approximately 150,000 distinct CDR3 sequences in the sample, around 96% were seen once. The source material was CD4+ T cells from PBMCs. These receptor sequences come from a human donor with multiple sclerosis. CDR3s include the opening cysteine and the closing phenylalanine or tryptophan.

J gene | V gene | CDR3 protein
TRBJ2-7 | TRBV3-1 | CASSQTTDEQYF
TRBJ2-1 | TRBV5-1 | CASRHTSASYNEQFF
TRBJ2-7 | TRBV3-1 | CASSQGTDRGREQYF
TRBJ2-7 | TRBV27 | CASSPGSREQYF
TRBJ2-1 | TRBV24-1 | CATSERQSEQFF
TRBJ2-1 | TRBV6-2/TRBV6-3 | CASSYTPGRSSYNEQFF
TRBJ2-5 | TRBV20-1 | CSARDGLAQETQYF
TRBJ1-2 | TRBV30 | CAWSRVTPYGYTF
TRBJ1-4 | TRBV7-2 | CASSQQGSSNEKLFF
TRBJ2-1 | TRBV7-9 | CASSLAGRTSSYNEQFF
TRBJ1-2 | TRBV7-3 | CASSRGRTGDGYTF
TRBJ2-3 | TRBV18 | CASSPTSGGVLSTDTQYF
TRBJ2-1 | TRBV20-1 | CSAHPGNEQFF
TRBJ2-2 | TRBV4-1 | CASAPDPGYNTGELFF
TRBJ1-1 | TRBV20-1 | CQGQGDTEAFF
TRBJ2-3 | TRBV27 | CASSSDRGPGDTQYF
TRBJ1-5 | TRBV30 | CAWSVEYNQPQHF
TRBJ1-1 | TRBV2 | CASTIDSNTEAFF
TRBJ1-6 | TRBV30 | CAWGLTQGTSPLHF
TRBJ1-5 | TRBV30 | CAWSRVTGLNQPQHF
TRBJ1-1 | TRBV20-1 | CSARDVGEAFF